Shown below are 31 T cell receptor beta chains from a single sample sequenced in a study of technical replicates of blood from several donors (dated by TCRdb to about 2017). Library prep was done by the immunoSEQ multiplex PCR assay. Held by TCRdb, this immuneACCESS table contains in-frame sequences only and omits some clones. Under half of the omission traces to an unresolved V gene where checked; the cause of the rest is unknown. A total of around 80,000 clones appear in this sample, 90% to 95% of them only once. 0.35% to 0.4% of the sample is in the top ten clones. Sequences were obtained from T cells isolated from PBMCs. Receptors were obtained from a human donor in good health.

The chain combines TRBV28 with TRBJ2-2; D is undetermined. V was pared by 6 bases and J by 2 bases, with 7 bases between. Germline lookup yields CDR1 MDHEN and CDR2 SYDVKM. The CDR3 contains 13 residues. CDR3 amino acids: CASRYLNTGELFF. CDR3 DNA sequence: TGTGCCAGCAGGTACCTAAACACCGGGGAGCTGTTTTTT.

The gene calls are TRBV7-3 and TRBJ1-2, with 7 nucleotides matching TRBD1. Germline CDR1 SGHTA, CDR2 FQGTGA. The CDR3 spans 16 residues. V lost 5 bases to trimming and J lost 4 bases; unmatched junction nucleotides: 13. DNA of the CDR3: TGTGCCAGCAGCACCGCCGGGACAGATTTTTCCTATGGCTACACCTTC. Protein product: CASSTAGTDFSYGYTF.

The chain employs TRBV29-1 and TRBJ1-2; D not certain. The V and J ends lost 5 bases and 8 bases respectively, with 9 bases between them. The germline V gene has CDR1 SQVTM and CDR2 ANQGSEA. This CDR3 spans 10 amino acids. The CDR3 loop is CSVLQKGYTF. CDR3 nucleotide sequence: TGCAGCGTTCTGCAGAAGGGCTACACCTTC.

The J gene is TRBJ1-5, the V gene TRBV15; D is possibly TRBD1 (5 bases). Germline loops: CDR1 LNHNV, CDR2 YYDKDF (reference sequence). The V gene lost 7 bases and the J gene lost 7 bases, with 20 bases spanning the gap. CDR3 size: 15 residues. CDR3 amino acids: CATTSVPGDGQPQHF. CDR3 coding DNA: TGTGCCACCACCTCAGTCCCGGGGGACGGGCAGCCCCAGCATTTT.

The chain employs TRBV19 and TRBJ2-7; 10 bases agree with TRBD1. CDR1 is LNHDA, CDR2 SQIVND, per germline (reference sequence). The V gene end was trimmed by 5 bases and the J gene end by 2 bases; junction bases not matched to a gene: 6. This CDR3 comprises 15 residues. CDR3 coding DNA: TGTGCCAGTAGTGTCCCGGGACAGGGGACCTACGAGCAGTACTTC. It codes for CASSVPGQGTYEQYF.

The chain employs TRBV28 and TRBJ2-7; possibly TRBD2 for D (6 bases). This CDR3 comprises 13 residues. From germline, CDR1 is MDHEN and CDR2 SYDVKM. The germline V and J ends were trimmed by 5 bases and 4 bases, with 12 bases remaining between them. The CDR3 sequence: CASSKLGGYEQYF. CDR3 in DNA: TGTGCCAGCAGTAAATTGGGGGGTTACGAGCAGTACTTC.

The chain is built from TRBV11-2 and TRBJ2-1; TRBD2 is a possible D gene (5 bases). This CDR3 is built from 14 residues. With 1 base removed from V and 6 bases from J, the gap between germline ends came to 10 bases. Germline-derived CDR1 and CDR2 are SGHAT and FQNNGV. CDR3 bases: TGTGCCAGCAGCTTAGCGGGAAAGGGCAATGAGCAGTTCTTC. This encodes CASSLAGKGNEQFF.

CDR3 region: CASSPSELLSYEQYF. For the CDR3, the DNA is TGTGCCAGCTCACCTAGCGAGCTACTCTCCTACGAGCAGTACTTC. This chain joins TRBV18 and TRBJ2-7; D perhaps matches TRBD2 (5 bases). The CDR3 spans 15 residues. Deletions cut 3 bases from V and 0 bases from J, with 12 bases between. Germline CDR1 reads KGHSH; CDR2 reads LQKENI.

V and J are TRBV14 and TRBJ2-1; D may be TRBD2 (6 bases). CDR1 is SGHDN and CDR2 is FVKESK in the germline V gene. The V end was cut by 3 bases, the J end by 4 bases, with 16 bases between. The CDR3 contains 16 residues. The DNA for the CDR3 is TGTGCCAGCAGCCATCTGAGGGACTCCTTATACAATGAGCAGTTCTTC. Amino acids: CASSHLRDSLYNEQFF.

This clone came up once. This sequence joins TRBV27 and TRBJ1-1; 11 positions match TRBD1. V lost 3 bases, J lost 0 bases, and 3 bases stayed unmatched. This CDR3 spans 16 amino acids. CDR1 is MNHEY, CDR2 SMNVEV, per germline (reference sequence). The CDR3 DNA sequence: TGTGCCAGCAGTTTTTGGACAGGGGGCGTGAACACTGAAGCTTTCTTT. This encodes CASSFWTGGVNTEAFF.

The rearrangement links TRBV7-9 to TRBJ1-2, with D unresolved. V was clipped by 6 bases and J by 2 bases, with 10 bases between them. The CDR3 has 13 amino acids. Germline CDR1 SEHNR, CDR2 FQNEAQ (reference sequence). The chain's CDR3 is CASSSQRNYGYTF. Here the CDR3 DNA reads TGTGCCAGCAGTTCACAGCGGAACTATGGCTACACCTTC.

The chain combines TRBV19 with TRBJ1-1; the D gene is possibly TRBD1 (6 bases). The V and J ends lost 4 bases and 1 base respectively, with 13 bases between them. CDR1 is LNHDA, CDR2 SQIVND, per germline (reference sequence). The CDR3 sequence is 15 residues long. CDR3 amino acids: CASSKRDTGNTEAFF. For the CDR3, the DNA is TGTGCCAGTAGTAAAAGGGACACGGGGAACACTGAAGCTTTCTTT.

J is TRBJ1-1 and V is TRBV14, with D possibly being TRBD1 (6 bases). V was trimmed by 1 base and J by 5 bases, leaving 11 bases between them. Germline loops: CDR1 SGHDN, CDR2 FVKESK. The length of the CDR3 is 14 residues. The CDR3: CASSQVAGVTEAFF. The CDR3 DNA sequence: TGTGCCAGCAGCCAAGTAGCAGGGGTGACTGAAGCTTTCTTT. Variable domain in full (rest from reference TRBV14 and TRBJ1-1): EAGVTQFPSHSVIEKGQTVTLRCDPISGHDNLYWYRRVMGKEIKFLLHFVKESKQDESGMPNNRFLAERTGGTYSTLKVQPAELEDSGVYFCASSQVAGVTEAFFGQGTRLTVV.

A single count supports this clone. The CDR3 sequence is CASRTEYNEQFF. For the CDR3, the DNA is TGTGCCAGCAGGACAGAATACAATGAGCAGTTCTTC. J is TRBJ2-1 and V is TRBV27; tentative D call: TRBD1 (5 bases). V was trimmed by 6 bases and J by 4 bases, leaving 7 bases between them. The germline gives CDR1 MNHEY, CDR2 SMNVEV (reference sequence). The CDR3 spans 12 residues.

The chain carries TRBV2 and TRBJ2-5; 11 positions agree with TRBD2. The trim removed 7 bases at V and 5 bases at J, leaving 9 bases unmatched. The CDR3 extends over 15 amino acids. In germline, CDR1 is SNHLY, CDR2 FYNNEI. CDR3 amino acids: CASTYPTSGSETQYF. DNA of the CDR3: TGTGCCAGCACCTATCCCACTAGCGGGAGCGAGACCCAGTACTTC. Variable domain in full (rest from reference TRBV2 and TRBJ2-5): EPEVTQTPSHQVTQMGQEVILRCVPISNHLYFYWYRQILGQKVEFLVSFYNNEISEKSEIFDDQFSVERPDGSNFTLKIRSTKLEDSAMYFCASTYPTSGSETQYFGPGTRLLVL.

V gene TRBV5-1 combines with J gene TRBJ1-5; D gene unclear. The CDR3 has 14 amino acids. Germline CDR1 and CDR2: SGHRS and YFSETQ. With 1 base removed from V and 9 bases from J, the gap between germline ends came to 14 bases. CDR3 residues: CASSLNSGEPPQHF. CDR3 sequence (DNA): TGCGCCAGCAGCTTGAACTCGGGTGAGCCGCCCCAGCATTTT.

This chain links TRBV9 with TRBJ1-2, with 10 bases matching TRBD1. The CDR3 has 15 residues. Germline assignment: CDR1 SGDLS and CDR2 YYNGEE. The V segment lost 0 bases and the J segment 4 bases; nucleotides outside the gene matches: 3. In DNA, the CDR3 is TGTGCCAGCAGCGTAGGGACAGGGGGAACCTATGGCTACACCTTC. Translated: CASSVGTGGTYGYTF. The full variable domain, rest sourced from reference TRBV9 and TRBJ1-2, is DSGVTQTPKHLITATGQRVTLRCSPRSGDLSVYWYQQSLDQGLQFLIQYYNGEERAKGNILERFSAQQFPDLHSELNLSSLELGDSALYFCASSVGTGGTYGYTFGSGTRLTVV.

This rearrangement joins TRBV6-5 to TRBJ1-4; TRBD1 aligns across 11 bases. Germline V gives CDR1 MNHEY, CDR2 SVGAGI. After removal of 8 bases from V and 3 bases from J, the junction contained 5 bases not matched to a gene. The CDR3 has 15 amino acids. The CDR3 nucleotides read TGTGCCAGCCGGGACAGGGGGGCAGCTAATGAAAAACTGTTTTTT. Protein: CASRDRGAANEKLFF.

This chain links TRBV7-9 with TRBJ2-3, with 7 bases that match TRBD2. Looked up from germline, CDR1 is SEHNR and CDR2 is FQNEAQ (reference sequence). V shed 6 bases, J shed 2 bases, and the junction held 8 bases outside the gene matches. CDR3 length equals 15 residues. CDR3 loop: CASSHSGSFTDTQYF. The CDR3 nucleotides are TGTGCCAGCAGTCATAGCGGGTCGTTCACAGATACGCAGTATTTT. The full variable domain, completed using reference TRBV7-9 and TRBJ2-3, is DTGVSQNPRHKITKRGQNVTFRCDPISEHNRLYWYRQTLGQGPEFLTYFQNEAQLEKSRLLSDRFSAERPKGSFSTLEIQRTEQGDSAMYLCASSHSGSFTDTQYFGPGTRLTVL.

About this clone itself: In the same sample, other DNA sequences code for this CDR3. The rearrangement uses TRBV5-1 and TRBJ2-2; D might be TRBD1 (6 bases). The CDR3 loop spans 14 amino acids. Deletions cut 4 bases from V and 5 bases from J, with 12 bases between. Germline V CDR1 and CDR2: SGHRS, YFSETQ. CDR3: CASSPGQTTGELFF. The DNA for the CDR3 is TGCGCCAGCAGCCCCGGACAGACAACCGGGGAGCTGTTTTTT. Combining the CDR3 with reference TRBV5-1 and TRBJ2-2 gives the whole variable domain KAGVTQTPRYLIKTRGQQVTLSCSPISGHRSVSWYQQTPGQGLQFLFEYFSETQRNKGNFPGRFSGRQFSNSRSEMNVSTLELGDSALYLCASSPGQTTGELFFGEGSRLTVL.

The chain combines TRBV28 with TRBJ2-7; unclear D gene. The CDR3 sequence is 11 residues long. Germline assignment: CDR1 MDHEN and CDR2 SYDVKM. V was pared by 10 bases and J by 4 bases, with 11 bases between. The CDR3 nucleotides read TGTGCCACCGCGGCAAGGTACGAGCAGTACTTC. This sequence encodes CATAARYEQYF.

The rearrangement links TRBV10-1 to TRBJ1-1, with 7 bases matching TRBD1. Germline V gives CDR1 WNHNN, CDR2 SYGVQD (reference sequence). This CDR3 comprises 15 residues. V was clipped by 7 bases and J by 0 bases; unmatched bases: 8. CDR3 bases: TGCGCCAGCAATCCAGGGGGATCCCTGAACACTGAAGCTTTCTTT. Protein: CASNPGGSLNTEAFF.

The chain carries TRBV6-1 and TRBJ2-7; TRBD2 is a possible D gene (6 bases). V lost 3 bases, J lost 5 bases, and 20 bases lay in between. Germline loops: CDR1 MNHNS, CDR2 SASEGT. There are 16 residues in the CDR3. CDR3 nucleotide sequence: TGTGCCAGCAGTGAGCAGACCGGGGGACCAGGCAACGAGCAGTACTTC. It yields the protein CASSEQTGGPGNEQYF.

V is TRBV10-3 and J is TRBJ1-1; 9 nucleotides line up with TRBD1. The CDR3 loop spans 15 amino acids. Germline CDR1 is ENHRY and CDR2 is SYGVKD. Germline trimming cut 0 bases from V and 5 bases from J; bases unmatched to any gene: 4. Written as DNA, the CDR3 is TGTGCCATCAGTGAGTCTACAGGGGGCGTTACTGAAGCTTTCTTT. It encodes CAISESTGGVTEAFF.

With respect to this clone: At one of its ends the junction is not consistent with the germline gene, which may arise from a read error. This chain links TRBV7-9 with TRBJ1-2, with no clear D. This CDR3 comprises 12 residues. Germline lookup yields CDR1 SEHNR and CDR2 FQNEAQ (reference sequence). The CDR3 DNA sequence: TGTGCCAGCAGCCCCCCACTGACTTACCAACGCTTC. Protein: CASSPPLTYQRF.

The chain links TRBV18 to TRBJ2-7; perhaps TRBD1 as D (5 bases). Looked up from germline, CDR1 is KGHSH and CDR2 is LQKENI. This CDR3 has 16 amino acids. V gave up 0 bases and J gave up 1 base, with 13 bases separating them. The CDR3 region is CASSPPGASVSYEQYF. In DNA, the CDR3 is TGTGCCAGCTCACCACCAGGGGCCAGTGTTTCCTACGAGCAGTACTTC.

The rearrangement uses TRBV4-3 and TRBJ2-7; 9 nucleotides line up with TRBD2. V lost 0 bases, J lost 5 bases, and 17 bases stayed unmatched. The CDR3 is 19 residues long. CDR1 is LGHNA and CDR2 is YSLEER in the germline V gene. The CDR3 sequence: CASSQDAFGGAGGVNEQYF. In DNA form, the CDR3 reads TGCGCCAGCAGCCAAGATGCTTTCGGTGGGGCGGGAGGGGTCAACGAGCAGTACTTC.

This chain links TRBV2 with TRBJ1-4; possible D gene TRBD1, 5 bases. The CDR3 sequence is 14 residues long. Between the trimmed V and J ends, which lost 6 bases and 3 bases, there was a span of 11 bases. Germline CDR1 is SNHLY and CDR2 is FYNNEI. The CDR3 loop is CASRFGGSNEKLFF. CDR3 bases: TGTGCCAGCAGGTTCGGGGGATCTAATGAAAAACTGTTTTTT. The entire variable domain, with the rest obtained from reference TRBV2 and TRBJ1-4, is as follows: EPEVTQTPSHQVTQMGQEVILRCVPISNHLYFYWYRQILGQKVEFLVSFYNNEISEKSEIFDDQFSVERPDGSNFTLKIRSTKLEDSAMYFCASRFGGSNEKLFFGSGTQLSVL.

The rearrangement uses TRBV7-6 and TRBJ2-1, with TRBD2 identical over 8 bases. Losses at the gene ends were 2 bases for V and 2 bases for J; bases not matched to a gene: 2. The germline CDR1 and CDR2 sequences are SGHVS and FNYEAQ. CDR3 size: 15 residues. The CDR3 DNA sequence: TGTGCCAGCAGCTTAAGCGGGAGACCCTACAATGAGCAGTTCTTC. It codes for CASSLSGRPYNEQFF.

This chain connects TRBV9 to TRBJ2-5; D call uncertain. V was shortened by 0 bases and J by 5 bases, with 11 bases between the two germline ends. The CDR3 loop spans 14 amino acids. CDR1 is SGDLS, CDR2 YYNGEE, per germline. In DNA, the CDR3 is TGTGCCAGCAGCGTAGGTGTAGCCAGTGAGACCCAGTACTTC. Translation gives CASSVGVASETQYF.

The CDR3 bases are TGTGCCAGCCTAGGACAGGTCGACAGTCAGCCCCAGCATTTT. Amino acid sequence: CASLGQVDSQPQHF. V is TRBV28 and J is TRBJ1-5, with TRBD1 matching 7 bases. The germline V gene has CDR1 MDHEN and CDR2 SYDVKM. The CDR3 extends over 14 amino acids. Trimming removed 8 bases from V and 6 bases from J; junction bases left unmatched: 10.